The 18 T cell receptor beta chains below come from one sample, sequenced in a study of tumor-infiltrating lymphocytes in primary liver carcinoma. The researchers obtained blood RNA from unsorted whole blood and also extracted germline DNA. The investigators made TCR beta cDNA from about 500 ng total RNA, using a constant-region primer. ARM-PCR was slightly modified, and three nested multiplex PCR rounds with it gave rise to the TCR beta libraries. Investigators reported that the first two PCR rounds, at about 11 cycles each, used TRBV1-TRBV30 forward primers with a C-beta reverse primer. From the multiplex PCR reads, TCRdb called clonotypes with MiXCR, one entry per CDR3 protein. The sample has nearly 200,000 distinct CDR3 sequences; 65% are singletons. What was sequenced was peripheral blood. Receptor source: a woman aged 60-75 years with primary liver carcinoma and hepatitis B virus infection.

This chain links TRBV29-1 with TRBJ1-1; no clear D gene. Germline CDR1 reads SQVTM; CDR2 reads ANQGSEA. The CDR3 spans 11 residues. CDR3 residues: CNVARKKITFF. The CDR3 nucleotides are TGCAACGTCGCCAGGAAAAAAATAACTTTCTTT.

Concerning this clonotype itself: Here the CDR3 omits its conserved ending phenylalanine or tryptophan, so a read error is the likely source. The CDR3 spells CASSQGVGLPNEQFL. CDR3 bases: TGTGCCAGCAGCCAAGGTGTAGGACTACCTAATGAGCAGTTCCTC. The V gene is TRBV4-2, the J gene TRBJ2-1; D is possibly TRBD2 (6 bases). V was clipped by 1 base and J by 7 bases, with 14 bases between them. Germline CDR1 reads LGHNA; CDR2 reads YNFKEQ. The CDR3 spans 15 residues.

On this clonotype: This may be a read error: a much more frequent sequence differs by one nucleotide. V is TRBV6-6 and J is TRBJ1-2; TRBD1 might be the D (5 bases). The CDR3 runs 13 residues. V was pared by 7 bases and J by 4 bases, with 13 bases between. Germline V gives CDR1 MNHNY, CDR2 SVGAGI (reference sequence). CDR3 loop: CASMARGGYGYTF. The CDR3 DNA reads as TGTGCCAGCATGGCCCGGGGGGGCTATGGCTACACCTTC.

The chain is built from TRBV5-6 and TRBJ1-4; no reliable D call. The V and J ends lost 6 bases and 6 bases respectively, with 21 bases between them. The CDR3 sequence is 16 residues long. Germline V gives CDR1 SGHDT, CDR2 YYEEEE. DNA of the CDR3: TGTGCCAGCACCCAAACCTATGGGTTTTTGGATGAAAAACTGTTTTTT. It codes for CASTQTYGFLDEKLFF.

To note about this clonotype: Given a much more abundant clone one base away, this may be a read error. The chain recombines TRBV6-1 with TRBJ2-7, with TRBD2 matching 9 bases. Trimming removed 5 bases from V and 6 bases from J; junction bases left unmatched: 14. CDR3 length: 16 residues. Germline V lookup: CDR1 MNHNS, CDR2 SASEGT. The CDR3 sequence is CASSNSAPGLASEQYF. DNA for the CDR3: TGTGCCAGCAGTAATTCAGCGCCGGGACTAGCAAGCGAGCAGTACTTC.

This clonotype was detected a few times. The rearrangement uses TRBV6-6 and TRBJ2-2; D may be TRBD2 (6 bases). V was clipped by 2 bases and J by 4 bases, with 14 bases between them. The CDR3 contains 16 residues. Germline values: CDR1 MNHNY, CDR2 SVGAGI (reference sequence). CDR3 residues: CASSYTKGGGTGELFF. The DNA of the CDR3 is TGTGCCAGCAGTTACACTAAGGGAGGAGGCACCGGGGAGCTGTTTTTT.

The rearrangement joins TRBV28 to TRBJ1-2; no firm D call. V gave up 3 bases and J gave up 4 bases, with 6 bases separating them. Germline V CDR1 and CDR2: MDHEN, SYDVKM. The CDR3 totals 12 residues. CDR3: CASSFKGYGYTF. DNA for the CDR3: TGTGCCAGCAGTTTCAAGGGCTATGGCTACACCTTC.

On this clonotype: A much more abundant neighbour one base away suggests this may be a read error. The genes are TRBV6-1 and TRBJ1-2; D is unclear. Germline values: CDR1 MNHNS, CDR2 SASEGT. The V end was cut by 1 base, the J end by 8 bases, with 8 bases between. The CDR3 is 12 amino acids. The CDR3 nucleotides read TGTGCCAGCAGTGAAGTGACTAGGGGCTACACCTTC. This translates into CASSEVTRGYTF.

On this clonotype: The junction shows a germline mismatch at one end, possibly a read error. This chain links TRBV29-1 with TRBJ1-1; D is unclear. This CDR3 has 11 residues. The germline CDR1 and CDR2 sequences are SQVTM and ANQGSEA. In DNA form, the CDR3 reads TGCAGTGTTGGGGAGGGAGGGGAAGCTTTCTTT. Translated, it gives CSVGEGGEAFF.

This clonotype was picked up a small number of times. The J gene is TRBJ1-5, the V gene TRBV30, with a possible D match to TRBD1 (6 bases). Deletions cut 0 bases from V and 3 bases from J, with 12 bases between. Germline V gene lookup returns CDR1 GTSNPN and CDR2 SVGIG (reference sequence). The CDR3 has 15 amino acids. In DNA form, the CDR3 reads TGTGCCTGGAGTGTGGGGGGGACATACAATCAGCCCCAGCATTTT. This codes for CAWSVGGTYNQPQHF.

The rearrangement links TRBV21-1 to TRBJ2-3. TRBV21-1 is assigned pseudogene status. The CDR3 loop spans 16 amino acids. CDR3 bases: TGTGCCAGCAGCGAAGAGGCAGTCATAACGGAAGATACGCAGTATTTT. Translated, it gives CASSEEAVITEDTQYF.

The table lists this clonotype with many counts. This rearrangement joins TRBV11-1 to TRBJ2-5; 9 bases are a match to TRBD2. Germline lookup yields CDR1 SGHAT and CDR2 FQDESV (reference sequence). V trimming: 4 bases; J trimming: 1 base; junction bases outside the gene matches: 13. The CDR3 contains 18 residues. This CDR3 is CASSSLSLSGSFQETQYF. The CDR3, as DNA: TGTGCCAGCAGCTCCCTTAGTCTTAGCGGGAGCTTCCAAGAGACCCAGTACTTC.

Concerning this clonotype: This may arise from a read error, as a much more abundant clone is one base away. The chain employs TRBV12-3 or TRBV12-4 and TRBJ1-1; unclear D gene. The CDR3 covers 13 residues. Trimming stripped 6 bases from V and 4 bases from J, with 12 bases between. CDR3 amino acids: CASRRSGVTEAFF. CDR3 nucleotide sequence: TGTGCCAGCAGGCGGAGTGGGGTCACTGAAGCTTTCTTT.

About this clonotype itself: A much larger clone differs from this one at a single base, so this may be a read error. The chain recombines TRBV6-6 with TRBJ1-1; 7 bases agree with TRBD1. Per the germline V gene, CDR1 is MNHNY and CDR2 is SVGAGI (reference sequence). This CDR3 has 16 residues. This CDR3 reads CASRPGRGRLNAEAFF. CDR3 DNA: TGTGCCAGCAGGCCAGGGAGGGGGCGGTTGAACGCTGAAGCTTTCTTT.

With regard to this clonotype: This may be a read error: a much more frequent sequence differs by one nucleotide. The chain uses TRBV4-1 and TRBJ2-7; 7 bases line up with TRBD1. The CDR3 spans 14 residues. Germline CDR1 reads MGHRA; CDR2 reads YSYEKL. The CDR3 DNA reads TGCTCCAGCAGCCAGGGGGACATCTCCTACGAGCAGTACTTC. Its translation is CSSSQGDISYEQYF.

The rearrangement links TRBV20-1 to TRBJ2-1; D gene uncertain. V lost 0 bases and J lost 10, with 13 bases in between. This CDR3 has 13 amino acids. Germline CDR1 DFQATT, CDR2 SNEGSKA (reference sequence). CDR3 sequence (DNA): TGCAGTGCTAGAGACTCTCTGGCGGAAGAGCAGTTCTTC. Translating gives CSARDSLAEEQFF.

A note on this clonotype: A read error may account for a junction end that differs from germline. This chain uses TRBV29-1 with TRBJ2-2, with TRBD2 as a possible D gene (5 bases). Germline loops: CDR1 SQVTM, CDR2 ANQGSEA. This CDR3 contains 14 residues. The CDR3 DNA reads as TGCAGCGTTGCTGCTCTTACCAACACCGGGGAGCTGTCTTTT. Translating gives CSVAALTNTGELSF.

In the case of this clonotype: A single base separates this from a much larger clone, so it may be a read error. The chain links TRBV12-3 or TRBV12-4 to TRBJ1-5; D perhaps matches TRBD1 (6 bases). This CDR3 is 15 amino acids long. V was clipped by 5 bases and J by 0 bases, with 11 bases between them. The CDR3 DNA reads TGTGCCAGCAGTCCCGACAGGATTAGCAATCAGCCCCAGCATTTT. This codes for CASSPDRISNQPQHF.